The 14 T cell receptor beta chains below all came from one sample that was sequenced in a study of CD8+ T cells in alopecia areata. cDNA serving as the sequencing template came from extracted, reverse transcribed RNA. TCRdb's copy holds only in-frame clones and misses some; the assay was immunoSEQ multiplex PCR. Observed in the sample are around 100,000 clones, none of them singletons. Sequenced input: lesional skin. Receptor source: a C3H/HeJ mouse with alopecia areata. As its MHC haplotype, the strain has H2-k.

The table lists this clone with a few counts. Gene names and germline refer to mouse. Sequencing ends 4 residues short of the CDR3 end; the germline J gene provides the rest. This chain uses TRBV13-1 with TRBJ2-1, with TRBD2 matching over 13 bases. The length of the CDR3 is 15 residues. The germline V gene encodes CDR1 NSHNY and CDR2 SYGAGN. The sequenced part of the CDR3 DNA is TGTGCCAGCAGTGGTTCGGACTGGGGGGGCGCT. As protein: CASSGSDWGGA. The whole CDR3 is CASSGSDWGGAEQFF.

About this clone itself: Gene names refer to mouse genes. The read ends 4 residues before the CDR3 terminus; that terminus is restored from the germline J gene. The chain couples TRBV13-3 to TRBJ2-4; no clear D gene. The CDR3 spans 13 residues. Germline V gene lookup returns CDR1 NNHDY and CDR2 SYVADS. The CDR3 reads CASSEPTENTLYF. The part of the CDR3 DNA that was read is TGTGCCAGCAGTGAGCCCACAGAAAAC.

This clone was detected only a few times. Here the gene names and germline are mouse. The CDR3 end falls 4 residues outside the read, so it is completed with the germline J gene. The gene calls are TRBV13-3 and TRBJ2-3, with TRBD1 identical over 8 bases. V was clipped by 0 bases and J by 1 base; unmatched bases: 7. This CDR3 is built from 17 residues. Germline V lookup: CDR1 NNHDY, CDR2 SYVADS. The CDR3 bases that were read are TGTGCCAGCAGTGATGCGAGGGCAGGGGGCCGTGCAGAA. It codes for CASSDARAGGRAE. The CDR3 in full is CASSDARAGGRAETLYF.

This clone was seen repeatedly, ten times or more. All gene names here are mouse names. The sample has other DNA sequences that encode this CDR3 too. The CDR3 is CASSPDSNYAEQFF. The part of the CDR3 DNA that was read is TGTGCCAGCAGTCCCGACAGTAACTATGCT. The J gene is TRBJ2-1, the V gene TRBV13-3, with TRBD1 as a possible D gene (5 bases). Read coverage stops 4 residues before the CDR3 terminus; the germline J gene supplies the remainder. Trimming took off 4 bases at V and 0 bases at J, with 8 bases between the two ends. The CDR3 length is 14 residues. Germline-derived CDR1 and CDR2 are NNHDY and SYVADS.

This clone has only a few counts. Gene names denote mouse genes. The read stops 4 residues short of the end of the CDR3; the missing end is completed from the germline J gene. This rearrangement joins TRBV1 to TRBJ1-2, with TRBD1 identical over 7 bases. CDR3 size: 15 residues. J was trimmed by 3 bases and V by 0 bases; bases with no gene match: 4. Germline loops: CDR1 NSQYPW, CDR2 LRSPGD (reference sequence). The sequenced part of the CDR3 DNA is TGCACCTGCAGTGCAGAGGGAGGGGGCGACTCC. It specifies CTCSAEGGGDS. The whole CDR3 sequence reads CTCSAEGGGDSDYTF.

Remarks on this clone: The germline and genes are mouse ones. The read ends 4 residues shy of where the CDR3 ends; the end is completed using the germline J gene. The genes are TRBV13-3 and TRBJ1-4; 7 nucleotides match TRBD1. The length of the CDR3 is 16 residues. The ends lost 0 bases at V and 1 base at J; junction bases unmatched: 3. CDR1 is NNHDY and CDR2 is SYVADS in the germline V gene. The CDR3 bases that were read are TGTGCCAGCAGTGATGCAGGGGACAGTTCCAACGAA. Protein sequence: CASSDAGDSSNE. The whole CDR3 is CASSDAGDSSNERLFF.

This clone was counted only a few times. The gene names given are mouse names. The CDR3 goes on 4 residues after the read ends, and that part is filled in from the germline J gene. The chain is built from TRBV13-3 and TRBJ2-1; TRBD2 aligns across 14 bases. The germline gives CDR1 NNHDY, CDR2 SYVADS. The CDR3 sequence is 15 residues long. The CDR3 loop is CASRHRDWGGAEQFF. Incomplete CDR3 DNA: TGTGCCAGCAGGCACCGGGACTGGGGGGGCGCT.

A note on this clone: Mouse gene names and germline throughout. The read ends 4 residues early relative to the CDR3; the germline J gene fills the gap. The genes are TRBV13-3 and TRBJ2-7; TRBD2 aligns across 7 bases. This CDR3 is 12 amino acids long. Germline CDR1 reads NNHDY; CDR2 reads SYVADS. The CDR3 loop reads CASSSGGDEQYF. CDR3 DNA (partial): TGTGCCAGCAGCTCGGGGGGGGAT.

Only a few counts were recorded for this clone. Gene names follow the mouse nomenclature. The CDR3 end lies 4 residues beyond the end of the read and is filled in from the germline J gene. The rearrangement links TRBV13-3 to TRBJ2-1, with D perhaps TRBD1 (5 bases). The CDR3 runs to 16 residues. V lost 2 bases, J lost 3 bases, and 15 bases lay in between. The germline V gene has CDR1 NNHDY and CDR2 SYVADS. CDR3 sequence reads: CASSDQGRLIYAEQFF. CDR3 bases read: TGTGCCAGCAGTGACCAGGGAAGGCTTATCTATGCT.

On this clone: The gene names here belong to mouse. The read ends 4 residues early relative to the CDR3; the germline J gene fills the gap. The rearrangement links TRBV14 to TRBJ2-7, with 7 bases lining up with TRBD1. Germline V gives CDR1 SGHDT, CDR2 FRDEAV. The CDR3 extends over 13 amino acids. Trimming took 3 bases from V and 3 from J; bases not matched to a gene: 3. CDR3 in amino acids: CASSSPGGYEQYF. CDR3 DNA (partial): TGTGCCAGCAGTTCGCCAGGGGGCTAT.

A note on this clone: Each gene name is a mouse one. The sequenced fragment ends 4 residues before the CDR3 boundary, so the rest is inferred from the germline J gene. The chain combines TRBV31 with TRBJ2-3, with TRBD2 identical over 9 bases. V trimming: 3 bases; J trimming: 0 bases; junction bases outside the gene matches: 4. Germline CDR1 is GKSSPN and CDR2 is SITVG. CDR3 length: 15 residues. The CDR3 region is CAWRGDWASAETLYF. The CDR3 DNA, read in part, is TGTGCCTGGAGGGGGGACTGGGCTAGTGCAGAA.

There are a few counts of this clone. The protein in this entry is translated from the DNA; at residue 12 it differs from the protein listed in TCRdb. Gene names refer to mouse genes. The CDR3 end falls 3 residues outside the read, so it is completed with the germline J gene. The chain has TRBV19 and TRBJ1-6; 9 positions agree with TRBD1. TRBJ1-6 carries the ORF label, with uncertain function. V lost 4 bases and J lost 5; bases outside the gene matches: 4. The CDR3 consists of 15 residues. CDR1 and CDR2 (germline): FNHDT, SITEND (reference sequence). CDR3 loop: CASSLDRGDNSPLYF. The sequenced part of the CDR3 DNA is TGTGCCAGCAGTTTGGACAGGGGAGATAATTCGCCC.

As concerns this clone: The TCRdb protein and the DNA translation do not line up at residue 9; the protein shown here was made by translating the DNA. Germline and genes: mouse. With the read ending 3 residues before the CDR3 end, the germline J gene is used to fill in that end. This chain connects TRBV19 to TRBJ1-6; the D is unclear. TRBJ1-6 is labeled an ORF, and its function is uncertain. CDR1 is FNHDT, CDR2 SITEND, per germline (reference sequence). The CDR3 has 12 residues. Trimming took 2 bases from V and 10 from J, leaving 7 bases between them. The CDR3 sequence is CASSISQSPLYF. The CDR3 bases that were read are TGTGCCAGCAGTATCTCACAGTCGCCC.

This clone was observed a handful of times. The genes are named according to mouse. Coverage ceases 4 residues before the CDR3 finishes, and the germline J gene fills in the end. The chain has TRBV13-1 and TRBJ2-7; a weak D match, TRBD1 (7 bases). Germline V gives CDR1 NSHNY, CDR2 SYGAGN. The CDR3 contains 15 residues. Trimming cost V 0 bases and J 2 bases, with 12 bases left between them. The CDR3 sequence: CASSDALRGPYEQYF. The CDR3 bases that were read are TGTGCCAGCAGTGATGCATTGAGGGGGCCCTAT.